The sequence of this T cell receptor beta chain was determined in a study of T cells in Graves' hyperthyroidism and ophthalmopathy. Notes on the study in general: Blood samples included most of the expanded thyroid clonotypes exceeding 0.001. Model predictions of ophthalmopathy came a median about six months before onset.

This clonotype has more than one count but fewer than ten. Antigen: not known. It was RNA transcripts that yielded the amplified TCR beta CDR3 regions. The study used the HTBI primer set for a first-round RT-PCR of the TCR CDR3. TCRdb analysed the multiplex PCR reads with MiXCR anew, one entry per CDR3 protein. The sample gives 600,000 or so distinct CDR3 sequences, around 15% of which show up once; about 12% is in the top ten. Trimming took off 3 bases at V and 8 bases at J, with 8 bases between the two ends. Germline V gene lookup returns CDR1 LGHNA and CDR2 YNFKEQ. CDR3 size: 12 residues. Specimen: blood. This clonotype was obtained from a woman in her forties or fifties with Graves' ophthalmopathy. The chain is built from TRBV4-2 and TRBJ2-1, with unresolved D. The CDR3 loop is CASSQTFYEQFF. The DNA for the CDR3 is TGTGCCAGCAGCCAGACTTTTTATGAGCAGTTCTTC.